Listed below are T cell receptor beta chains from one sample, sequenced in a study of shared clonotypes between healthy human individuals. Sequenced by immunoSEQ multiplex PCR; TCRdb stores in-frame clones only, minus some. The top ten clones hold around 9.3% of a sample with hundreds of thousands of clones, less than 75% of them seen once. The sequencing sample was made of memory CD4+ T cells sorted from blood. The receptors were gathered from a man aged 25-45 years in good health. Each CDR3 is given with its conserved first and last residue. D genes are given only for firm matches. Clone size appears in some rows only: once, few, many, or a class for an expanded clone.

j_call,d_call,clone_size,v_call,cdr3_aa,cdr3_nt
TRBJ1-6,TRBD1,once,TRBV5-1,CASRDQGAPGETLHF,TGCGCCAGCAGGGACCAGGGGGCTCCGGGTGAGACCCTCCACTTT
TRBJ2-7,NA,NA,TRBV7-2,CASSFAGLRVSRWNF,TGTGCCAGCAGCTTCGCCGGCCTCAGGGTATCGCGCTGGAACTTC
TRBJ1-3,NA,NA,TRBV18,CASSPELRGSGNTIYF,TGTGCCAGCTCACCAGAACTCAGGGGCTCTGGAAACACCATATATTTT
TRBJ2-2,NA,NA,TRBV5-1,CASTKWQDLGTGELFF,TGCGCCAGCACCAAATGGCAGGATTTGGGCACCGGGGAGCTGTTTTTT
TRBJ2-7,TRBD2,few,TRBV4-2,CASSQDLLAGGITYEQYF,TGTGCCAGCAGCCAAGATTTGCTAGCGGGAGGTATTACCTACGAGCAGTACTTC
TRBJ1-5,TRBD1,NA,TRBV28,CASSSLVPRGAIGQPQHF,TGTGCCAGCAGTAGTTTAGTCCCCAGGGGGGCCATTGGTCAGCCCCAGCATTTT
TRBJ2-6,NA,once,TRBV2,CASSPRASGANVLTF,TGTGCCAGCAGCCCCAGGGCATCTGGGGCCAACGTCCTGACTTTC
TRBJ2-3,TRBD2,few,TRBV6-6,CASSQTSGSTQYF,TGTGCCAGCAGCCAGACTAGCGGGAGTACGCAGTATTTT
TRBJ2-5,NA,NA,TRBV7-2,CASSLDRWLETQYF,TGTGCCAGCAGCCTCGACAGGTGGTTAGAGACCCAGTACTTC
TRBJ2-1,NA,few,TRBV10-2,CASRTPRGLGFEQFF,TGCGCCAGCAGGACCCCGCGGGGTCTGGGCTTTGAGCAGTTCTTC
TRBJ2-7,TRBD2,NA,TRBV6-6,CASSLAGDVGEQYF,TGTGCCAGCAGCCTAGCGGGAGATGTGGGGGAGCAGTACTTC
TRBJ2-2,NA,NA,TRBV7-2,CASSPDRWSTGELFF,TGTGCCAGCAGCCCCGACAGGTGGTCCACCGGGGAGCTGTTTTTT
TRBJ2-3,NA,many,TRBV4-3,CASSLRLDERQYF,TGCGCCAGCAGCCTGCGCCTCGACGAGAGGCAGTATTTT
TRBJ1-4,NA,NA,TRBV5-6,CASSSTNQGEKLFF,TGTGCCAGCAGCTCGACTAATCAGGGTGAAAAACTGTTTTTT
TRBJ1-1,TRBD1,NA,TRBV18,CASSPPGQKNTEAFF,TGTGCCAGCTCACCGCCGGGACAGAAGAACACTGAAGCTTTCTTT